This TCR beta chain was sequenced for a study of shared clonotypes between healthy human individuals. Study as a whole: The study enrolled a couple of women and a few men aged 18 to 49. A donor's plate count was three for CD4 naive and three for CD4 memory; CD8 naive had two and CD8 memory one. General study findings and limits: Relative to their counterparts shared across all four donors, non-shared clonotypes exhibited diminished generation probabilities.

Approximately 220 ng DNA, around 30,000 T cell genomes, went into each sorted-subset replicate PCR. The method was immunoSEQ multiplex PCR; TCRdb's version includes in-frame clones alone and lacks a portion of them. The sample carries around 980,000 clones, 75% to 85% recorded once. Ten or more counts support this clone. The antigen remains undetermined. Specimen: memory CD4+ T cells from PBMCs. The subset: CD45RA-negative fraction. The clonotype was recovered from a young man in good health. Some clones in this sample may be carry-over from other donors' samples.

CDR3 DNA sequence: TGTGCCAGCAGTGAAGAGGTGACAGAGGGGGCCTACGAGCAGTACTTC. Protein sequence: CASSEEVTEGAYEQYF. This chain links TRBV6-1 with TRBJ2-7; weak D call: TRBD1 (6 bases). The germline V gene has CDR1 MNHNS and CDR2 SASEGT. This CDR3 has 16 residues. Trimming removed 1 base from V and 2 bases from J, with 15 bases in between.